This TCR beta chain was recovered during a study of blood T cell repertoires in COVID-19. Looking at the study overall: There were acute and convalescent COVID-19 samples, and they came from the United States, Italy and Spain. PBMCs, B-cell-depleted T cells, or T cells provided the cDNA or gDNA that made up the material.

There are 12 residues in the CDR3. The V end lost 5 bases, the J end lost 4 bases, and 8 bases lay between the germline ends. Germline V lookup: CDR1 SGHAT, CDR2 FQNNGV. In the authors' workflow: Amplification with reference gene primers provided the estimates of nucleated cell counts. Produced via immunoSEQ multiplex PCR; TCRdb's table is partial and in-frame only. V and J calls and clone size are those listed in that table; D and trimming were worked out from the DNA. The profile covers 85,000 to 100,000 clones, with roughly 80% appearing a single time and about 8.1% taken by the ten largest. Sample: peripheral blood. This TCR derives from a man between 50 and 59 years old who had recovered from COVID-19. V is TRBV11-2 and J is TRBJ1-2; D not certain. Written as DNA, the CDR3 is TGTGCCAGCAGCAGAGAAAGCTATGGCTACACCTTC. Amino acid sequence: CASSRESYGYTF.